These 8 T cell receptor beta chains were sequenced from one sample in a study of cytomegalovirus exposure and HLA in healthy donors. A multiplex PCR was run with 60 Vbeta primers and 13 Jbeta primers. The data were produced by immunoSEQ multiplex PCR, yet TCRdb's version contains in-frame clones alone and is incomplete. The sample has some 110,000 clones. The sequencing input was PBMCs. These receptor sequences come from a young man in good health and CMV-seronegative.

This sequence joins TRBV9 and TRBJ1-3; D uncertain. The CDR3 runs 13 residues. Trimming removed 3 bases from V and 3 bases from J, with 7 bases in between. The germline gives CDR1 SGDLS, CDR2 YYNGEE. The CDR3 is CASSAGSGNTIYF. The CDR3 DNA follows: TGTGCCAGCAGCGCAGGCAGTGGAAACACCATATATTTT.

The chain uses TRBV5-1 and TRBJ2-5; 8 bases match TRBD1. The J call may be incorrect, as the DNA end agrees better with TRBJ2-7. CDR1 is SGHRS, CDR2 YFSETQ, per germline. The CDR3 sequence is 15 residues long. The CDR3 DNA sequence: TGCGCCAGCAGCTTGGACGGACAGGGCATCGACGAGCAGTACTTC. It specifies CASSLDGQGIDEQYF.

This sequence joins TRBV5-4 and TRBJ2-7, with TRBD2 matching 7 bases. Looked up from germline, CDR1 is SGHNT and CDR2 is YYREEE (reference sequence). V lost 4 bases to trimming and J lost 3 bases; unmatched junction nucleotides: 7. This CDR3 has 14 amino acids. CDR3 bases: TGTGCCAGCAGCATCCGGCCTAGCGGCTACGAGCAGTACTTC. This sequence encodes CASSIRPSGYEQYF.

V gene TRBV6-5 combines with J gene TRBJ2-3; D is undetermined. CDR1 is MNHEY, CDR2 SVGAGI, per germline. V was clipped by 6 bases and J by 4 bases, with 17 bases between them. The CDR3 consists of 15 residues. The CDR3 is CASREYSPRPDTQYF. CDR3 DNA sequence: TGTGCCAGCAGGGAATACAGTCCCCGGCCAGATACGCAGTATTTT.

V gene TRBV5-1 combines with J gene TRBJ2-7; 7 bases align to TRBD1. V gave up 5 bases and J gave up 2 bases; unmatched junction bases: 10. Germline V lookup: CDR1 SGHRS, CDR2 YFSETQ. This CDR3 is 15 amino acids long. CDR3 region: CASRSFQGTAYEQYF. For the CDR3, the DNA is TGCGCCAGCAGAAGTTTCCAAGGGACAGCCTACGAGCAGTACTTC. Combining the CDR3 with reference TRBV5-1 and TRBJ2-7 gives the whole variable domain KAGVTQTPRYLIKTRGQQVTLSCSPISGHRSVSWYQQTPGQGLQFLFEYFSETQRNKGNFPGRFSGRQFSNSRSEMNVSTLELGDSALYLCASRSFQGTAYEQYFGPGTRLTVT.

The chain recombines TRBV28 with TRBJ1-3; TRBD1 aligns across 8 bases. The CDR3 is made up of 15 amino acids. Trimming at V came to 6 bases and at J to 2 bases, leaving 6 bases not matched to a gene. Germline V gene sequence: CDR1 MDHEN, CDR2 SYDVKM. The CDR3 DNA reads as TGTGCCAGCAGGAGACAGGGGACCCCTGGAAACACCATATATTTT. Protein sequence: CASRRQGTPGNTIYF.

The chain employs TRBV7-2 and TRBJ1-6; D is undetermined. Germline lookup yields CDR1 SGHTA and CDR2 FQGNSA. Trimming took 3 bases from V and 7 from J, leaving 13 bases between them. CDR3 length: 15 residues. CDR3 sequence (DNA): TGTGCCAGCAGCTTGAGGCTTAGGGAGAATTCACCCCTCCACTTT. Translation gives CASSLRLRENSPLHF.

The chain joins TRBV6-6 to TRBJ1-1; 10 bases line up with TRBD1. The CDR3 length is 14 residues. CDR1 and CDR2 (germline): MNHNY, SVGAGI (reference sequence). V was pared by 0 bases and J by 11 bases, with 6 bases of the junction left unmatched. The CDR3 bases are TGTGCCAGCAGTTACTCGGGGACAGGGGTAGGCGCTTTCTTT. This gives the protein CASSYSGTGVGAFF.